The next 20 T cell receptor beta chains were all read from a single sample in a study of blood T cell repertoires in COVID-19. Method: immunoSEQ multiplex PCR; TCRdb's copy keeps in-frame clones and lacks some. The sample has approximately 220,000 clones, approximately 89% seen once. The specimen was PBMCs or T cells enriched from blood (not recorded which). All receptors come from a woman aged 30 to 39 with acute COVID-19.

This chain links TRBV29-1 with TRBJ2-1; 7 nucleotides align to TRBD1. The CDR3 loop spans 14 amino acids. The J segment lost 4 bases and the V segment lost 7 bases, leaving 10 bases of the junction unmatched. Germline loops: CDR1 SQVTM, CDR2 ANQGSEA. The CDR3 sequence is CSGKRTGVYNEQFF. The CDR3 region has the DNA TGCAGCGGCAAAAGGACAGGCGTATACAATGAGCAGTTCTTC.

CDR3 region: CASSPPDGAYNEQFF. The CDR3 coding sequence is TGTGCCAGCAGTCCCCCCGACGGAGCGTACAATGAGCAGTTCTTC. The genes are TRBV5-4 and TRBJ2-1; unclear D gene. Deletions cut 5 bases from V and 4 bases from J, with 16 bases between. CDR1 is SGHNT and CDR2 is YYREEE in the germline V gene (reference sequence). The CDR3 is made up of 15 amino acids.

This chain links TRBV30 with TRBJ1-6; no clear D gene. Trimming removed 0 bases from V and 8 bases from J, with 11 bases in between. Germline V gene lookup returns CDR1 GTSNPN and CDR2 SVGIG (reference sequence). The CDR3 is 14 residues long. The CDR3 nucleotides are TGTGCCTGGAGTGTAGGCCAGGTCGATTCACCCCTCCACTTT. Translating it yields CAWSVGQVDSPLHF. Complete variable domain (other parts from reference TRBV30 and TRBJ1-6): SQTIHQWPATLVQPVGSPLSLECTVEGTSNPNLYWYRQAAGRGLQLLFYSVGIGQISSEVPQNLSASRPQDRQFILSSKKLLLSDSGFYLCAWSVGQVDSPLHFGNGTRLTVT.

The chain has TRBV6-5 and TRBJ1-1, with 7 positions matching TRBD1. Germline V gene sequence: CDR1 MNHEY, CDR2 SVGAGI. The length of the CDR3 is 14 residues. J lost 1 base, V lost 6 bases, and 5 bases had no gene match. The CDR3 DNA reads as TGTGCCAGCAGAGGGGACAGCAGGAACACTGAAGCTTTCTTT. Its translation is CASRGDSRNTEAFF.

The chain couples TRBV28 to TRBJ1-4; 7 positions match TRBD1. V shed 5 bases and J 5 bases; nucleotides not matched to a gene: 8. This CDR3 has 15 residues. The germline CDR1 and CDR2 sequences are MDHEN and SYDVKM. CDR3 nucleotides: TGTGCCAGCAGTGCATACAGGGGACTGAATGAAAAACTGTTTTTT. This gives the protein CASSAYRGLNEKLFF.

The chain combines TRBV5-8 with TRBJ2-5; 8 positions match TRBD1. Germline V lookup: CDR1 SGHTS, CDR2 YDEGEE. The CDR3 covers 13 residues. V gave up 5 bases and J gave up 5 bases; unmatched junction bases: 5. CDR3 coding DNA: TGTGCCAGCAGAAAGACAGGGGAGGAGACCCAGTACTTC. Translating it yields CASRKTGEETQYF.

CDR3 in amino acids: CASSPRQIMNTEAFF. The DNA for the CDR3 is TGTGCCAGTAGTCCCCGACAAATTATGAACACTGAAGCTTTCTTT. The chain recombines TRBV19 with TRBJ1-1; D not resolved. The V gene lost 5 bases and the J gene lost 0 bases, with 13 bases spanning the gap. Germline V CDR1 and CDR2: LNHDA, SQIVND (reference sequence). The CDR3 covers 15 residues.

The chain is built from TRBV25-1 and TRBJ1-5; 10 positions match TRBD1. V was pared by 2 bases and J by 6 bases, with 4 bases of the junction left unmatched. The CDR3 has 15 amino acids. Germline assignment: CDR1 MGHDK and CDR2 SYGVNS. The CDR3, as DNA: TGTGCCAGCAGTGAAGGGACAGGGGTTCCTCAGCCCCAGCATTTT. This translates into CASSEGTGVPQPQHF.

The CDR3 sequence: CASSQTGTSYEQYF. CDR3 DNA: TGTGCCAGCAGCCAGACAGGTACATCCTACGAGCAGTACTTC. The chain employs TRBV7-9 and TRBJ2-7; a weak D match, TRBD1 (6 bases). CDR1 and CDR2 (germline): SEHNR, FQNEAQ (reference sequence). Trimming took off 5 bases at V and 1 base at J, with 12 bases between the two ends. The CDR3 has 14 residues.

The chain recombines TRBV4-1 with TRBJ1-5; perhaps TRBD1 as D (6 bases). CDR3 size: 18 residues. The germline V gene encodes CDR1 MGHRA and CDR2 YSYEKL. Trimming removed 3 bases from V and 0 bases from J, with 18 bases in between. This chain's CDR3 is CASSQLQGGFYSNQPQHF. In DNA form, the CDR3 reads TGCGCCAGCAGCCAGTTACAGGGTGGATTTTATAGCAATCAGCCCCAGCATTTT.

V usage is TRBV5-1 and J usage is TRBJ1-1; D not resolved. The CDR3 sequence is 16 residues long. Trimming shortened V by 4 bases and J by 6 bases, and 22 bases separated the two germline ends. Germline CDR1 and CDR2: SGHRS and YFSETQ. As DNA, the CDR3 is TGCGCCAGCAGCGCCACCGGGAGGCCGGGGTTGTCTGAAGCTTTCTTT. It codes for CASSATGRPGLSEAFF.

This sequence joins TRBV21-1 and TRBJ2-5; the listed D gene, TRBD2, was not tested against the DNA. TRBV21-1 is a known pseudogene. This CDR3 comprises 18 residues. CDR3 amino acids: CASSKNQRETRRRETQYF. For the CDR3, the DNA is TGTGCCAGCAGCAAAAACCAAAGGGAGACCAGAAGGAGGGAGACCCAGTACTTC.

V and J are TRBV28 and TRBJ1-2, with TRBD1 matching 9 bases. The CDR3 runs to 18 residues. Germline V CDR1 and CDR2: MDHEN, SYDVKM. V gave up 2 bases and J gave up 2 bases; unmatched junction bases: 12. CDR3: CASSLVLLGTGINYGYTF. As DNA, the CDR3 is TGTGCCAGCAGTTTAGTATTATTGGGGACAGGGATAAACTATGGCTACACCTTC.

The V gene is TRBV28, the J gene TRBJ1-2; D is uncertain. The CDR3 is 13 residues long. V lost 7 bases and J lost 6, with 15 bases in between. Germline V gene data show CDR1 as MDHEN and CDR2 as SYDVKM. In DNA form, the CDR3 reads TGTGCCAGCACCCCAACTGGGAGGGATGGCTACACCTTC. It encodes CASTPTGRDGYTF.

The chain is built from TRBV7-2 and TRBJ1-5; 7 nucleotides line up with TRBD1. Per the germline V gene, CDR1 is SGHTA and CDR2 is FQGNSA. Trimming took 1 base from V and 2 from J; bases not matched to a gene: 5. The CDR3 length is 16 residues. In nucleotides, the CDR3 is TGTGCCAGCAGCTTAGGTCGACAGGGTGGCAATCAGCCCCAGCATTTT. It specifies CASSLGRQGGNQPQHF.

The rearrangement links TRBV3-1 (or the pseudogene TRBV3-2) to TRBJ1-2; TRBD1 agrees at 8 bases. Germline V gene lookup returns CDR1 LGHDT and CDR2 YNNKEL (reference sequence). V lost 2 bases, J lost 7 bases, and 9 bases stayed unmatched. This CDR3 contains 15 residues. The CDR3 reads CASSQKTGAGSGYTF. The CDR3 coding sequence is TGTGCCAGCAGCCAAAAGACAGGGGCGGGGAGTGGCTACACCTTC.

This clone has just one count. The J gene is TRBJ1-6, the V gene TRBV7-8; D unclear. V gave up 3 bases and J gave up 10 bases, with 13 bases separating them. The CDR3 extends over 14 amino acids. Germline assignment: CDR1 SGHVS and CDR2 FQNEAQ. CDR3 sequence reads: CASSFPQSTSPLHF. The CDR3 nucleotides are TGTGCCAGCAGCTTCCCGCAGTCCACATCACCCCTCCACTTT.

The rearrangement joins TRBV7-2 to TRBJ2-2, with D maybe TRBD2 (6 bases). The germline V gene has CDR1 SGHTA and CDR2 FQGNSA. The CDR3 is 17 amino acids. Trimming left V 1 base short and J 4 bases short, with 16 bases between. The CDR3: CASSLGAGSGSTGELFF. The DNA for the CDR3 is TGTGCCAGCAGCTTAGGGGCGGGGTCGGGTAGCACCGGGGAGCTGTTTTTT.

The chain uses TRBV7-9 and TRBJ1-4, with 8 bases identical to TRBD1. The germline CDR1 and CDR2 sequences are SEHNR and FQNEAQ (reference sequence). The CDR3 loop spans 15 amino acids. V lost 3 bases to trimming and J lost 5 bases; unmatched junction nucleotides: 5. The CDR3 DNA follows: TGTGCCAGCAGCTTCGACAGGGGCCCCAATGAAAAACTGTTTTTT. As protein: CASSFDRGPNEKLFF.

The rearrangement joins TRBV21-1 to TRBJ1-2; the D segment call TRBD1 is taken from the table without a DNA check. TRBV21-1 is a recognized pseudogene. The CDR3 is made up of 13 amino acids. The CDR3 loop is CARSGGDRYGYTF. The DNA of the CDR3 is TGTGCCAGGAGCGGGGGCGACCGCTATGGCTACACCTTC.